This T cell receptor (beta chain) is drawn from a study of early T cells in non-severe SARS-CoV-2 infection. The wider study: The input, bulk RNA from unsorted whole blood, was sequenced, and chains were unpaired.

Study-wide points: Matching results from VDJdb favored anti-spike CD8 responses, leaving private and CD4 specificities undetected.

On this clonotype itself: Its antigen remains unidentified.

CDR1 and CDR2 from the germline V gene are LNHNV and YYDKDF (reference sequence). Trimming took off 5 bases at V and 4 bases at J, with 17 bases between the two ends. The CDR3 contains 15 residues. As part of library construction, unique molecular identifiers were attached to individual cDNA molecules. TCRdb redid the calling of the 5' RACE reads with MiXCR, one entry per CDR3 protein. The repertoire includes roughly 86,000 distinct CDR3 sequences, about 6% of them detected once, and about 7.8% sits in the top ten. This TCR came from an adult who was a healthcare worker with PCR-confirmed SARS-CoV-2 infection or an uninfected control (not recorded which). The chain links TRBV15 to TRBJ1-1; TRBD1 is a possible D gene (5 bases). Sequences were obtained from whole blood. CDR3: CATSAPELRGTEAFF. The CDR3 DNA follows: TGTGCCACCAGCGCGCCCGAGCTTAGGGGCACTGAAGCTTTCTTT.